The sequence of this T cell receptor (beta chain) was determined in a study of blood T cell repertoires in COVID-19. This clone occurred once. There are 15 residues in the CDR3. CDR1 is SGHDT and CDR2 is YYEEEE in the germline V gene. V lost 1 base and J lost 1, with 11 bases in between. The method was immunoSEQ multiplex PCR; TCRdb's version includes in-frame clones alone and lacks a portion of them. The sample has about 180,000 clones; over 75% are singletons. This sequence was found in a man aged 60 to 69 with acute or convalescent COVID-19. The genes are TRBV5-6 and TRBJ1-2; TRBD1 is a possible D gene (6 bases). The source material was peripheral blood. For the CDR3, the DNA is TGTGCCAGCAGCTTGACAGGGTTGATTAACTATGGCTACACCTTC. It codes for CASSLTGLINYGYTF. The whole variable domain, remainder taken from reference TRBV5-6 and TRBJ1-2, is DAGVTQSPTHLIKTRGQQVTLRCSPKSGHDTVSWYQQALGQGPQFIFQYYEEEERQRGNFPDRFSGHQFPNYSSELNVNALLLGDSALYLCASSLTGLINYGYTFGSGTRLTVV.